This T cell receptor beta chain was recorded in a study of T-cell memory formation after mild COVID-19. Study-wide background: TCR clusters mostly belonged to single donors. Study observations and caveats: Within pre-infection memory, some responding clones were found, suggesting cross-reactive memory joined.

The CDR3 totals 15 residues. V lost 2 bases and J lost 0, with 9 bases in between. Germline CDR1 SGHRS, CDR2 YFSETQ. Constant-segment primers and 5'RACE yielded cDNA libraries for TCR alpha and TCR beta, each carrying sample barcodes and UMIs. TCRdb called the 5' RACE reads again in MiXCR, with one record for every CDR3 protein. The profile covers about 430,000 distinct CDR3 sequences, with approximately 25% appearing a single time and roughly 9.7% taken by the ten largest. Regarding this clonotype: Its antigen remains unknown.

This TCR derives from an adult woman who had mild COVID-19 (a few samples of this study predate the infection). Cell type and time point are not known. This sequence joins TRBV5-1 and TRBJ2-1; unclear D gene. Sequencing input: PBMCs or a T cell subset sorted from them (not recorded which). CDR3 bases: TGCGCCAGCAGCTTTGAGGCAGACTCCTACAATGAGCAGTTCTTC. Translation gives CASSFEADSYNEQFF.